One sample yielded the 32 T cell receptor beta chains listed below, sequenced in a study of T cell responses to AZD1222 COVID-19 vaccine. TCRdb's copy holds only in-frame clones and misses some; the assay was immunoSEQ multiplex PCR. The data hold roughly 100,000 clones, with roughly 86% observed a single time. The sequenced sample was peripheral blood, obtained 28 days after the second AZD1222 dose. The receptors were gathered from an adult who received the AZD1222 COVID-19 vaccine.

The gene calls are TRBV6-6 and TRBJ1-3, with D maybe TRBD1 (5 bases). Trimming pared 0 bases from V and 9 bases from J, leaving 9 bases between. CDR3 size: 13 residues. Germline V gene data show CDR1 as MNHNY and CDR2 as SVGAGI (reference sequence). The CDR3 loop reads CASSYSGEVTIYF. The DNA for the CDR3 is TGTGCCAGCAGTTACTCGGGGGAAGTCACCATATATTTT.

This clone has just one count. The chain combines TRBV13 with TRBJ2-1; the D gene is possibly TRBD2 (6 bases). The germline V gene has CDR1 PRHDT and CDR2 FYEKMQ (reference sequence). Trimming pared 1 base from V and 8 bases from J, leaving 18 bases between. The CDR3 has 16 amino acids. The CDR3 protein is CASSLAATRLVYEQFF. The CDR3, as DNA: TGTGCCAGCAGCTTAGCAGCGACTAGACTAGTATATGAGCAGTTCTTC.

This clone was seen only once. This sequence joins TRBV5-4 and TRBJ2-1; D is ambiguous. V was pared by 4 bases and J by 2 bases, with 13 bases between. From germline, CDR1 is SGHNT and CDR2 YYREEE (reference sequence). This CDR3 spans 15 amino acids. In DNA, the CDR3 is TGTGCCAGCAGCCCGCCCGGCGGAACCTACAATGAGCAGTTCTTC. Protein sequence: CASSPPGGTYNEQFF.

The CDR3 is CAIRTLTGSTEAFF. The CDR3 DNA reads as TGTGCCATCAGGACACTGACAGGGAGCACTGAAGCTTTCTTT. The chain employs TRBV10-3 and TRBJ1-1; 7 positions match TRBD1. Trimming removed 6 bases from V and 4 bases from J; junction bases left unmatched: 8. Per the germline V gene, CDR1 is ENHRY and CDR2 is SYGVKD. CDR3 size: 14 residues.

The chain links TRBV6-2 or TRBV6-3 to TRBJ2-3; unclear D gene. The V end was cut by 5 bases, the J end by 2 bases, with 23 bases between. Germline-derived CDR1 and CDR2 are MNHEY and SVGEGT. The CDR3 runs 18 residues. This CDR3 reads CASSPSGPRATNTDTQYF. Here the CDR3 DNA reads TGTGCCAGCAGTCCCTCCGGTCCTCGAGCGACGAACACAGATACGCAGTATTTT.

V gene TRBV5-1 combines with J gene TRBJ2-1, with 8 bases matching TRBD2. This CDR3 has 16 residues. V lost 5 bases, J lost 2 bases, and 9 bases stayed unmatched. From germline, CDR1 is SGHRS and CDR2 YFSETQ. The CDR3 sequence: CASSPGGGRTYNEQFF. CDR3 nucleotide sequence: TGCGCCAGCAGTCCCGGGGGCGGGAGGACCTACAATGAGCAGTTCTTC.

A remark on this clone: Other DNA sequences of this sample code for an identical CDR3. The chain combines TRBV3-1 (or the pseudogene TRBV3-2) with TRBJ2-3; a weak D match, TRBD2 (6 bases). The CDR3 contains 15 residues. Trimming cost V 1 base and J 3 bases, with 11 bases left between them. Germline lookup yields CDR1 LGHDT and CDR2 YNNKEL (reference sequence). CDR3 protein: CASSQVSGSTDTQYF. The CDR3 DNA sequence: TGTGCCAGCAGCCAAGTATCCGGGAGTACAGATACGCAGTATTTT.

This clone came up once. The chain employs TRBV12-3 or TRBV12-4 and TRBJ1-1; D ambiguous. V was trimmed by 6 bases and J by 1 base, leaving 9 bases between them. The CDR3 consists of 13 residues. The CDR3 is CASRETRNTEAFF. In DNA, the CDR3 is TGTGCCAGCAGAGAGACCAGGAACACTGAAGCTTTCTTT.

V is TRBV3-1 (or the pseudogene TRBV3-2) and J is TRBJ2-5, with 9 positions matching TRBD1. V was pared by 3 bases and J by 7 bases, with 9 bases of the junction left unmatched. Germline values: CDR1 LGHDT, CDR2 YNNKEL (reference sequence). CDR3 size: 15 residues. CDR3 DNA: TGTGCCAGCAGCCACCGGACAGGGGAATTGGGGACCCAGTACTTC. The encoded protein is CASSHRTGELGTQYF.

The chain recombines TRBV30 with TRBJ1-5; TRBD1 is a possible D gene (5 bases). Germline assignment: CDR1 GTSNPN and CDR2 SVGIG (reference sequence). Trimming took off 0 bases at V and 7 bases at J, with 10 bases between the two ends. The CDR3 sequence is 13 residues long. The CDR3 region is CAWSVNRGQPQHF. Here the CDR3 DNA reads TGTGCCTGGAGTGTAAATAGGGGACAGCCCCAGCATTTT.

This clone was observed once. The rearrangement links TRBV9 to TRBJ1-6, with D perhaps matching TRBD1 (6 bases). Germline V gives CDR1 SGDLS, CDR2 YYNGEE. The V gene lost 3 bases and the J gene lost 7 bases, with 14 bases spanning the gap. The CDR3 loop spans 15 amino acids. Written as DNA, the CDR3 is TGTGCCAGCAGCGCCCTCCAGGGGAGGAATTCACCCCTCCACTTT. Its protein product is CASSALQGRNSPLHF.

The chain combines TRBV4-1 with TRBJ1-4; D is ambiguous. Trimming cost V 1 base and J 4 bases, with 10 bases left between them. The V gene's germline CDR1 is MGHRA and CDR2 YSYEKL. The CDR3 runs to 15 residues. The CDR3 spells CASSQGIRSNEKLFF. CDR3 coding DNA: TGCGCCAGCAGCCAAGGGATTCGCAGTAATGAAAAACTGTTTTTT.

This chain links TRBV2 with TRBJ2-7; D unresolved. Looked up from germline, CDR1 is SNHLY and CDR2 is FYNNEI. V gave up 7 bases and J gave up 1 base, with 11 bases separating them. The CDR3 sequence is 13 residues long. The chain's CDR3 is CASTLQQSYEQYF. The CDR3 bases are TGTGCCAGCACCCTGCAGCAATCCTACGAGCAGTACTTC. The full variable domain, completed using reference TRBV2 and TRBJ2-7, is EPEVTQTPSHQVTQMGQEVILRCVPISNHLYFYWYRQILGQKVEFLVSFYNNEISEKSEIFDDQFSVERPDGSNFTLKIRSTKLEDSAMYFCASTLQQSYEQYFGPGTRLTVT.

This chain links TRBV2 with TRBJ1-1, with D possibly being TRBD1 (5 bases). CDR1 is SNHLY, CDR2 FYNNEI, per germline. The CDR3 totals 15 residues. Trimming cost V 6 bases and J 6 bases, with 20 bases left between them. CDR3 sequence: CASRGTGTVGSEAFF. Here the CDR3 DNA reads TGTGCCAGCAGGGGTACAGGAACAGTTGGTTCTGAAGCTTTCTTT.

The CDR3 loop reads CASSSTVTGELFF. In DNA form, the CDR3 reads TGTGCCAGCAGTTCGACGGTCACCGGGGAGCTGTTTTTT. The rearrangement joins TRBV7-9 to TRBJ2-2, with D unclear. Trimming pared 6 bases from V and 4 bases from J, leaving 9 bases between. The CDR3 totals 13 residues. Germline V lookup: CDR1 SEHNR, CDR2 FQNEAQ (reference sequence).

This rearrangement joins TRBV4-1 to TRBJ2-5, with D unclear. Germline V lookup: CDR1 MGHRA, CDR2 YSYEKL. Trimming pared 0 bases from V and 3 bases from J, leaving 14 bases between. The CDR3 consists of 16 residues. CDR3 region: CASSQEFFNSKETQYF. In DNA, the CDR3 is TGCGCCAGCAGCCAAGAATTTTTTAACAGCAAAGAGACCCAGTACTTC.

The V and J genes are TRBV20-1 and TRBJ2-5; D is undetermined. The CDR3 covers 10 residues. V lost 6 bases and J lost 4, with 6 bases in between. The germline gives CDR1 DFQATT, CDR2 SNEGSKA (reference sequence). The CDR3 nucleotides are TGCAGTGCCGTGGGAGAGACCCAGTACTTC. This translates into CSAVGETQYF.

The chain links TRBV7-3 to TRBJ2-1; TRBD2 matches 12 bases. Germline V gene sequence: CDR1 SGHTA, CDR2 FQGTGA. Germline trimming cut 3 bases from V and 9 bases from J; bases unmatched to any gene: 15. The CDR3 is 18 amino acids. The CDR3 spells CASSLKPRLAGVTGEQFF. The CDR3 region has the DNA TGTGCCAGCAGCTTGAAGCCCCGACTAGCGGGAGTCACGGGTGAGCAGTTCTTC.

The chain combines TRBV3-1 (or the pseudogene TRBV3-2) with TRBJ1-1; D remains ambiguous. CDR1 and CDR2 from the germline V gene are LGHDT and YNNKEL (reference sequence). The CDR3 totals 12 residues. V shed 6 bases and J shed 4 bases, with 9 bases lying between them. This CDR3 reads CASSHIGTEAFF. Written as DNA, the CDR3 is TGTGCCAGCAGTCACATCGGCACTGAAGCTTTCTTT.

The J gene is TRBJ1-1, the V gene TRBV5-1; D gene ambiguous. CDR3 length equals 13 residues. Germline-derived CDR1 and CDR2 are SGHRS and YFSETQ. Trimming removed 4 bases from V and 4 bases from J, with 11 bases in between. The CDR3 here is CASSLTRGTEAFF. Written as DNA, the CDR3 is TGCGCCAGCAGCCTTACCCGGGGCACTGAAGCTTTCTTT.

The chain links TRBV30 to TRBJ2-1, with D perhaps matching TRBD2 (7 bases). Germline V gives CDR1 GTSNPN, CDR2 SVGIG (reference sequence). V lost 2 bases, J lost 3 bases, and 11 bases lay in between. This CDR3 is 14 amino acids long. CDR3 DNA: TGTGCCTGGAGTTCGGGGGGCGACTACAATGAGCAGTTCTTC. Encoded protein: CAWSSGGDYNEQFF.

The V gene is TRBV5-1, the J gene TRBJ2-1, with a possible D match to TRBD1 (5 bases). CDR1 and CDR2 (germline): SGHRS, YFSETQ. V lost 4 bases and J 0 bases, leaving 8 bases between the germline ends. The length of the CDR3 is 14 residues. CDR3 region: CASSHQGSYNEQFF. CDR3 in DNA: TGCGCCAGCAGCCACCAGGGCTCCTACAATGAGCAGTTCTTC.

The chain links TRBV18 to TRBJ1-3; perhaps TRBD1 as D (6 bases). Germline values: CDR1 KGHSH, CDR2 LQKENI. CDR3 size: 15 residues. Trimming shortened V by 4 bases and J by 0 bases, and 10 bases separated the two germline ends. In DNA, the CDR3 is TGTGCCAGCTCACAGAACAGGGACTCTGGAAACACCATATATTTT. It codes for CASSQNRDSGNTIYF.

This clone was detected a few times. This chain joins TRBV7-2 and TRBJ2-4; the D is unclear. V lost 1 base to trimming and J lost 0 bases, with 16 bases between them. The CDR3 consists of 18 residues. Germline V lookup: CDR1 SGHTA, CDR2 FQGNSA. CDR3 DNA: TGTGCCAGCAGCTTAGGGGGTGGAACCCCCCTAGCCAAAAACATTCAGTACTTC. It codes for CASSLGGGTPLAKNIQYF.

The rearrangement links TRBV4-1 to TRBJ2-2; D is ambiguous. The CDR3 extends over 13 amino acids. V lost 0 bases and J lost 7, with 6 bases in between. Looked up from germline, CDR1 is MGHRA and CDR2 is YSYEKL. This CDR3 reads CASSQEMVGELFF. The CDR3 nucleotides are TGCGCCAGCAGCCAAGAGATGGTCGGGGAGCTGTTTTTT.

This clone appeared once. The chain joins TRBV6-1 to TRBJ1-5, with 8 bases identical to TRBD1. After removal of 3 bases from V and 11 bases from J, the junction contained 6 bases not matched to a gene. This CDR3 is 13 amino acids long. Per the germline V gene, CDR1 is MNHNS and CDR2 is SASEGT. CDR3 protein: CASSDRDRGAQHF. The CDR3 bases are TGTGCCAGCAGTGACCGAGACAGGGGAGCCCAGCATTTT.

The sample holds one count of this clone. The chain couples TRBV6-5 to TRBJ1-5; perhaps TRBD1 as D (5 bases). The CDR3 is made up of 15 amino acids. CDR1 and CDR2 (germline): MNHEY, SVGAGI. Trimming shortened V by 6 bases and J by 0 bases, and 12 bases separated the two germline ends. The CDR3 region is CASRKGRASNQPQHF. For the CDR3, the DNA is TGTGCCAGCAGGAAGGGCAGGGCTAGCAATCAGCCCCAGCATTTT.

The gene calls are TRBV6-5 and TRBJ2-3, with D perhaps TRBD2 (6 bases). V lost 6 bases and J 0 bases, leaving 13 bases between the germline ends. The CDR3 has 15 amino acids. The germline CDR1 and CDR2 sequences are MNHEY and SVGAGI. CDR3 amino acids: CASRRPSASTDTQYF. The CDR3 bases are TGTGCCAGCAGGCGGCCTAGCGCCAGCACAGATACGCAGTATTTT.

This clone was seen a single time. This chain uses TRBV25-1 with TRBJ2-7; D not resolved. V lost 1 base to trimming and J lost 3 bases, with 16 bases between them. Germline CDR1 and CDR2: MGHDK and SYGVNS. The CDR3 spans 16 residues. The CDR3 here is CASSEFVGRTLYEQYF. CDR3 in DNA: TGTGCCAGCAGTGAATTCGTGGGAAGGACCCTCTACGAGCAGTACTTC.

The gene calls are TRBV12-5 and TRBJ1-1, with TRBD1 matching 10 bases. Germline CDR1 LGHNT, CDR2 FRNRAP. V dropped 1 base and J dropped 1; count of bases not matched to a gene: 3. The CDR3 runs 16 residues. CDR3 in amino acids: CASGLDRQGANTEAFF. As DNA, the CDR3 is TGTGCTAGTGGTTTGGACCGACAGGGGGCGAACACTGAAGCTTTCTTT.

The chain recombines TRBV10-3 with TRBJ1-2, with 8 bases aligning to TRBD1. The J segment lost 6 bases and the V segment lost 6 bases, leaving 6 bases of the junction unmatched. CDR1 and CDR2 from the germline V gene are ENHRY and SYGVKD. This CDR3 has 13 residues. CDR3 amino acids: CAIRQTGEDGYTF. Written as DNA, the CDR3 is TGTGCCATCAGGCAGACAGGGGAGGATGGCTACACCTTC.

The J gene is TRBJ2-7, the V gene TRBV5-1; D remains ambiguous. Germline CDR1 and CDR2: SGHRS and YFSETQ. This CDR3 is built from 14 residues. V lost 0 bases and J lost 2, with 9 bases in between. The CDR3 coding sequence is TGCGCCAGCAGCTTGGACGTCCGGGCCTACGAGCAGTACTTC. Translating it yields CASSLDVRAYEQYF.